These 25 T cell receptor beta chains originate from one sample sequenced in a study of T cell repertoires in cytomegalovirus infection. MiXCR was run by TCRdb on the reads, yielding one entry per CDR3 protein. The sample yields roughly 200,000 distinct CDR3 sequences, roughly a sixth seen once. Sequenced: CD8+ T cells from PBMCs. These receptors came from a human donor in good health (CMV status not recorded). Some clones in this sample may be carry-over from other donors' samples.

The sample holds a few counts of this clonotype. The V gene is TRBV7-6, the J gene TRBJ2-5, with D perhaps matching TRBD1 or TRBD2 (5 bases each). Trimming took 1 base from V and 1 from J, leaving 13 bases between them. The CDR3 spans 16 residues. CDR1 and CDR2 from the germline V gene are SGHVS and FNYEAQ. CDR3 protein: CASSLGGTVVQETQYF. For the CDR3, the DNA is TGTGCCAGCAGCTTAGGTGGGACGGTCGTCCAAGAGACCCAGTACTTC.

The chain employs TRBV4-3 and TRBJ1-2; D gene ambiguous. The V and J ends lost 0 bases and 0 bases respectively, with 8 bases between them. The length of the CDR3 is 15 residues. Germline CDR1 and CDR2: LGHNA and YSLEER. CDR3 amino acids: CASSQEVSSNYGYTF. CDR3 in DNA: TGCGCCAGCAGCCAAGAAGTCAGCTCTAACTATGGCTACACCTTC.

The chain carries TRBV9 and TRBJ2-3, with 14 bases fitting TRBD2. This CDR3 has 20 amino acids. V trimming: 0 bases; J trimming: 1 base; junction bases outside the gene matches: 10. The germline V gene encodes CDR1 SGDLS and CDR2 YYNGEE. The CDR3 loop reads CASSVAGSGGLAGGTDTQYF. CDR3 DNA: TGTGCCAGCAGCGTAGCGGGATCGGGGGGACTAGCGGGGGGCACAGATACGCAGTATTTT.

This clonotype has a handful of counts. The V call is TRBV7-8, the J call TRBJ1-5; no firm D call. CDR3 size: 12 residues. Germline values: CDR1 SGHVS, CDR2 FQNEAQ. Trimming shortened V by 3 bases and J by 6 bases, and 6 bases separated the two germline ends. The CDR3 nucleotides are TGTGCCAGCAGCTTGGGATTTCAGCCCCAGCATTTT. Translating gives CASSLGFQPQHF.

This chain links TRBV12-5 with TRBJ2-6; the match to TRBD1 covers 7 bases. From germline, CDR1 is LGHNT and CDR2 FRNRAP. This CDR3 is built from 20 residues. The J segment lost 2 bases and the V segment lost 0 bases, leaving 13 bases of the junction unmatched. The CDR3 DNA is TGTGCTAGTGGTTTGGTACAGAAACAGGGGAAAAGTGCTGGGGCCAACGTCCTGACTTTC. Protein sequence: CASGLVQKQGKSAGANVLTF.

This clonotype was detected a few times. The chain couples TRBV11-2 to TRBJ1-2; 10 nucleotides line up with TRBD1. The germline V gene encodes CDR1 SGHAT and CDR2 FQNNGV. The CDR3 has 15 residues. V was pared by 4 bases and J by 8 bases, with 10 bases of the junction left unmatched. CDR3 sequence reads: CASSSDGTGEGGYTF. CDR3 DNA sequence: TGTGCCAGCAGCTCTGACGGGACAGGGGAGGGAGGCTACACCTTC.

This clonotype was seen only a few times. The V and J genes are TRBV7-9 and TRBJ1-6; D is unresolved. This CDR3 contains 17 residues. V lost 1 base and J 4 bases, leaving 14 bases between the germline ends. Per germline, CDR1 SEHNR and CDR2 FQNEAQ (reference sequence). In nucleotides, the CDR3 is TGTGCCAGCAGCTTAGACAGCTTTGGGTCTTATAATTCACCCCTCCACTTT. This sequence encodes CASSLDSFGSYNSPLHF.

This clonotype has ten or more counts. The rearrangement uses TRBV7-6 and TRBJ2-1, with D perhaps TRBD1 (6 bases). The CDR3 length is 13 residues. The germline V gene has CDR1 SGHVS and CDR2 FNYEAQ. V was trimmed by 5 bases and J by 7 bases, leaving 12 bases between them. CDR3 DNA sequence: TGTGCCAGCAGCGAAAGGACAGCAAATGAGCAGTTCTTC. It is translated as CASSERTANEQFF.

This sequence joins TRBV12-3 or TRBV12-4 and TRBJ1-2; D not certain. The CDR3 runs 14 residues. V lost 4 bases, J lost 7 bases, and 16 bases lay in between. The CDR3, as DNA: TGTGCCAGCAGTTCGGACGCGGGTCGAGGTGGCTACACCTTC. It encodes CASSSDAGRGGYTF.

The V call is TRBV4-3, the J call TRBJ1-2, with D tentatively TRBD1 (5 bases). The CDR3 spans 15 residues. Germline-derived CDR1 and CDR2 are LGHNA and YSLEER. V lost 0 bases and J 4 bases, leaving 12 bases between the germline ends. The DNA for the CDR3 is TGCGCCAGCAGCCAAGACGGCAGGGCGGCCTATGGCTACACCTTC. Amino acids: CASSQDGRAAYGYTF.

The rearrangement joins TRBV7-9 to TRBJ2-5, with 9 nucleotides matching TRBD1. CDR1 and CDR2 from the germline V gene are SEHNR and FQNEAQ (reference sequence). The CDR3 is 16 amino acids. The J segment lost 6 bases and the V segment lost 4 bases, leaving 12 bases of the junction unmatched. The CDR3 protein is CASSSHSQGARKTQYF. The CDR3 DNA reads TGTGCCAGCAGCTCCCACTCACAGGGGGCGCGGAAGACCCAGTACTTC.

This clonotype was observed a handful of times. The chain carries TRBV5-6 and TRBJ2-3; 11 nucleotides agree with TRBD2. Germline V gives CDR1 SGHDT, CDR2 YYEEEE. V lost 6 bases to trimming and J lost 6 bases; unmatched junction nucleotides: 6. The CDR3 spans 14 residues. CDR3 loop: CASTSGLAVDTQYF. CDR3 bases: TGTGCCAGCACCTCGGGACTAGCGGTCGATACGCAGTATTTT.

This clonotype was seen more than once but under ten times. V gene TRBV10-3 combines with J gene TRBJ2-7; a possible D gene is TRBD1 (6 bases). V gave up 6 bases and J gave up 5 bases, with 14 bases separating them. The CDR3 is 13 amino acids. The germline gives CDR1 ENHRY, CDR2 SYGVKD. CDR3 nucleotides: TGTGCCATCAGGGCTGCACAGGGCCACGAGCAGTACTTC. It yields the protein CAIRAAQGHEQYF.

This clonotype was detected only a few times. The chain uses TRBV7-6 and TRBJ2-1; 8 nucleotides match TRBD1. V was clipped by 5 bases and J by 2 bases; unmatched bases: 8. The CDR3 is 16 amino acids. From germline, CDR1 is SGHVS and CDR2 FNYEAQ. The CDR3 protein is CASSHWDRSTYNEQFF. As DNA, the CDR3 is TGTGCCAGCAGCCATTGGGACAGGAGTACCTACAATGAGCAGTTCTTC.

This clonotype was seen a few times. V is TRBV6-6 and J is TRBJ1-6; perhaps TRBD1 as D (6 bases). Germline V gene lookup returns CDR1 MNHNY and CDR2 SVGAGI (reference sequence). Trimming pared 4 bases from V and 7 bases from J, leaving 14 bases between. The CDR3 covers 15 residues. DNA of the CDR3: TGTGCCAGCAGTTCGAGGACAGAAGGGAATTCACCCCTCCACTTT. It encodes CASSSRTEGNSPLHF.

This clonotype was seen a handful of times. CDR3 protein: CASSFREQYF. The CDR3 nucleotides read TGTGCCAGCAGCTTTCGAGAGCAGTACTTC. V usage is TRBV5-5 and J usage is TRBJ2-7, with no clear D. Trimming pared 2 bases from V and 7 bases from J, leaving 4 bases between. The germline CDR1 and CDR2 sequences are SGHKS and YYEKEE (reference sequence). The CDR3 runs to 10 residues.

The chain combines TRBV28 with TRBJ2-7; 8 bases fit TRBD1. CDR3 size: 13 residues. J was trimmed by 6 bases and V by 3 bases; bases with no gene match: 4. CDR1 MDHEN and CDR2 SYDVKM come from the germline V gene. The CDR3 protein is CASSFLQGAEQYF. The CDR3 region has the DNA TGTGCCAGCAGTTTCCTCCAGGGGGCCGAGCAGTACTTC.

V gene TRBV27 combines with J gene TRBJ1-1, with TRBD1 identical over 7 bases. The trim removed 6 bases at V and 0 bases at J, leaving 4 bases unmatched. Per the germline V gene, CDR1 is MNHEY and CDR2 is SMNVEV (reference sequence). The length of the CDR3 is 14 residues. CDR3 sequence: CASRDRRVNTEAFF. CDR3 nucleotide sequence: TGTGCCAGCAGGGACAGGCGGGTGAACACTGAAGCTTTCTTT.

The chain carries TRBV27 and TRBJ1-1; D call uncertain. The CDR3 extends over 14 amino acids. Germline V CDR1 and CDR2: MNHEY, SMNVEV (reference sequence). Trimming pared 8 bases from V and 1 base from J, leaving 14 bases between. Written as DNA, the CDR3 is TGTGCCAGCCGCCTGTGGGCAGGGAACACTGAAGCTTTCTTT. Translation gives CASRLWAGNTEAFF.

V is TRBV7-6 and J is TRBJ2-1; 8 bases line up with TRBD2. J was trimmed by 5 bases and V by 2 bases; bases with no gene match: 5. Germline lookup yields CDR1 SGHVS and CDR2 FNYEAQ. The CDR3 consists of 15 residues. The CDR3 coding sequence is TGTGCCAGCAGCTTAACTGGACTAGCCAACAATGAGCAGTTCTTC. It specifies CASSLTGLANNEQFF.

This clonotype appeared a few times. V gene TRBV28 combines with J gene TRBJ1-6; D call uncertain. Trimming removed 4 bases at V and 8 bases at J, with 21 bases between. Germline-derived CDR1 and CDR2 are MDHEN and SYDVKM. The length of the CDR3 is 17 residues. CDR3 region: CASSYPRGRSPDSPLHF. The CDR3 DNA follows: TGTGCCAGCAGTTACCCCCGAGGGAGAAGCCCGGATTCACCCCTCCACTTT. Drawing the rest from reference TRBV28 and TRBJ1-6, the complete variable domain is DVKVTQSSRYLVKRTGEKVFLECVQDMDHENMFWYRQDPGLGLRLIYFSYDVKMKEKGDIPEGYSVSREKKERFSLILESASTNQTSMYLCASSYPRGRSPDSPLHFGNGTRLTVT.

V gene TRBV9 combines with J gene TRBJ2-4; 8 bases map to TRBD1. This CDR3 is 15 amino acids long. Losses at the gene ends were 4 bases for V and 1 base for J; bases not matched to a gene: 4. Germline V lookup: CDR1 SGDLS, CDR2 YYNGEE. The CDR3 DNA follows: TGTGCCAGCAGCCCGGACAGGGCTGCCAAAAACATTCAGTACTTC. This sequence encodes CASSPDRAAKNIQYF.

The table lists this clonotype with a few counts. J is TRBJ2-3 and V is TRBV7-6; the D gene is possibly TRBD1 (5 bases). CDR3 length: 15 amino acids. Trimming removed 5 bases at V and 5 bases at J, with 17 bases between. Germline CDR1 and CDR2: SGHVS and FNYEAQ. In DNA form, the CDR3 reads TGTGCCAGCAGCCCTTCAATCGGACAAGGAGATACGCAGTATTTT. Encoded protein: CASSPSIGQGDTQYF.

J is TRBJ2-5 and V is TRBV2, with unresolved D. The germline gives CDR1 SNHLY, CDR2 FYNNEI. CDR3 length: 15 amino acids. Trimming stripped 1 base from V and 5 bases from J, with 14 bases between. CDR3 sequence: CASSEELFGRETQYF. CDR3 nucleotide sequence: TGTGCCAGCAGTGAAGAGCTTTTCGGTCGGGAGACCCAGTACTTC.

The J gene is TRBJ1-3, the V gene TRBV20-1; the match to TRBD1 covers 7 bases. Per the germline V gene, CDR1 is DFQATT and CDR2 is SNEGSKA (reference sequence). Trimming at V came to 5 bases and at J to 0 bases, leaving 4 bases not matched to a gene. The length of the CDR3 is 14 residues. CDR3 nucleotides: TGCAGTGCTGGGACAGTTTCCTCTGGAAACACCATATATTTT. It specifies CSAGTVSSGNTIYF.